The 13 T cell receptor beta chains below were found in one sample sequenced in a study of blood T cells in healthy people across ages. Sample-barcoded 5' priming and a J-beta primer mix drove a second PCR of about 6 to 12 cycles. TCRdb re-called the 5' RACE reads through MiXCR, storing one row per CDR3 protein. Of 1 million or so distinct CDR3 sequences in the sample, 25% are singletons; the top ten hold around 0.75%. The sample was also linked to a second study, of T cells of mothers and their children.

Sequencing was performed on blood. These TCRs come from a girl aged 2-9 years in good health.

Only a few counts were recorded for this clonotype. The V gene is TRBV29-1, the J gene TRBJ1-3; 8 positions agree with TRBD1. This CDR3 is 15 amino acids long. V was pared by 3 bases and J by 2 bases, with 6 bases of the junction left unmatched. Germline CDR1 reads SQVTM; CDR2 reads ANQGSEA. The CDR3 spells CSVDGGTGAGNTIYF. The CDR3 bases are TGCAGCGTTGACGGTGGGACAGGAGCTGGAAACACCATATATTTT. Complete variable domain (other parts from reference TRBV29-1 and TRBJ1-3): SAVISQKPSRDICQRGTSLTIQCQVDSQVTMMFWYRQQPGQSLTLIATANQGSEATYESGFVIDKFPISRPNLTFSTLTVSNMSPEDSSIYLCSVDGGTGAGNTIYFGEGSWLTVV.

This clonotype has more than one count but fewer than ten. This sequence joins TRBV27 and TRBJ2-1; D may be TRBD1 (5 bases). This CDR3 region has 15 residues. Germline CDR1 is MNHEY and CDR2 is SMNVEV (reference sequence). Trimming shortened V by 0 bases and J by 9 bases, and 15 bases separated the two germline ends. The CDR3 nucleotides read TGTGCCAGCAGTTTATCTCCCCTGTGGGGCGGTGAGCAGTTCTTC. Its translation is CASSLSPLWGGEQFF.

This clonotype has more than one count but fewer than ten. The chain joins TRBV5-6 to TRBJ2-5; D remains ambiguous. Trimming removed 2 bases from V and 5 bases from J, with 13 bases in between. This CDR3 comprises 14 residues. CDR1 is SGHDT, CDR2 YYEEEE, per germline. As DNA, the CDR3 is TGTGCCAGCAGCTTAATCGATAATGAGGAGACCCAGTACTTC. Translated, it gives CASSLIDNEETQYF.

V is TRBV25-1 and J is TRBJ2-1; tentative D call: TRBD1 (7 bases). The CDR3 runs to 16 residues. The V gene lost 5 bases and the J gene lost 6 bases, with 20 bases spanning the gap. The germline V gene has CDR1 MGHDK and CDR2 SYGVNS. CDR3 DNA sequence: TGTGCCAGCAGTCGGGATGGAGGGGGCGCCACCAATGAGCAGTTCTTC. Protein sequence: CASSRDGGGATNEQFF.

The sample holds a few counts of this clonotype. This sequence joins TRBV20-1 and TRBJ1-2, with a possible D match to TRBD1 (6 bases). Trimming removed 6 bases at V and 1 base at J, with 18 bases between. The CDR3 covers 15 residues. Per the germline V gene, CDR1 is DFQATT and CDR2 is SNEGSKA (reference sequence). The CDR3 region is CSARLPQGGNYGYTF. The CDR3 DNA sequence: TGCAGTGCGCGCCTACCACAGGGAGGTAACTATGGCTACACCTTC.

The chain couples TRBV5-1 to TRBJ2-5; 13 bases are shared with TRBD2. The CDR3 spans 17 residues. J gave up 4 bases and V 3 bases, and 9 bases lay outside the gene matches. Germline V lookup: CDR1 SGHRS, CDR2 YFSETQ. CDR3 DNA sequence: TGCGCCAGCAGCTACGGACTAGCGGGGGCTCTATTAGAGACCCAGTACTTC. It codes for CASSYGLAGALLETQYF. The entire variable domain, with the rest obtained from reference TRBV5-1 and TRBJ2-5, is as follows: KAGVTQTPRYLIKTRGQQVTLSCSPISGHRSVSWYQQTPGQGLQFLFEYFSETQRNKGNFPGRFSGRQFSNSRSEMNVSTLELGDSALYLCASSYGLAGALLETQYFGPGTRLLVL.

This clonotype was counted a few times. The rearrangement joins TRBV18 to TRBJ1-1; D is possibly TRBD1 (6 bases). The length of the CDR3 is 14 residues. Germline V gene data show CDR1 as KGHSH and CDR2 as LQKENI. Trimming left V 5 bases short and J 3 bases short, with 13 bases between. The CDR3 reads CASSSLRGDTEAFF. The CDR3 nucleotides read TGTGCCAGCTCATCCTTAAGGGGGGACACTGAAGCTTTCTTT.

This clonotype was seen only a few times. The chain recombines TRBV20-1 with TRBJ2-2; D might be TRBD2 (6 bases). This CDR3 contains 15 residues. Deletions cut 3 bases from V and 2 bases from J, with 13 bases between. Germline-derived CDR1 and CDR2 are DFQATT and SNEGSKA (reference sequence). CDR3 nucleotide sequence: TGCAGTGCTAGGATGGGGGGATCCAACACCGGGGAGCTGTTTTTT. This encodes CSARMGGSNTGELFF.

V gene TRBV20-1 combines with J gene TRBJ2-5; the D is unclear. The J call may be incorrect, as the DNA end agrees better with TRBJ2-7. Germline V gene lookup returns CDR1 DFQATT and CDR2 SNEGSKA (reference sequence). The CDR3 has 12 amino acids. The CDR3 DNA follows: TGCAGTGCTCCTGGACCGGTGGACGAGCAGTACTTC. The encoded protein is CSAPGPVDEQYF.

This clonotype was picked up many times. One end of the junction is discordant with germline, which a read error may explain. The gene calls are TRBV28 and TRBJ1-1; the D is unclear. Germline CDR1 MDHEN, CDR2 SYDVKM. The CDR3 totals 14 residues. For the CDR3, the DNA is TGTGCCAGCAGCTTATCTCAGATGAACACTGAAGCTTTCTTT. Its translation is CASSLSQMNTEAFF.

This clonotype was observed many times. The chain carries TRBV5-6 and TRBJ1-5; 8 bases are a match to TRBD1. This CDR3 is 16 amino acids long. Germline V CDR1 and CDR2: SGHDT, YYEEEE. Unmatched junction bases numbered 6, after V lost 0 bases and J lost 4 bases. CDR3 in amino acids: CASSLGPTGDNQPQHF. CDR3 nucleotide sequence: TGTGCCAGCAGCTTGGGCCCGACAGGGGATAATCAGCCCCAGCATTTT.

This clonotype was seen repeatedly, ten times or more. The V gene is TRBV7-2, the J gene TRBJ2-5; weak D call: TRBD2 (5 bases). CDR3 length: 13 residues. The V end lost 2 bases, the J end lost 5 bases, and 9 bases lay between the germline ends. CDR1 and CDR2 (germline): SGHTA, FQGNSA. Written as DNA, the CDR3 is TGTGCCAGCAGCTTATCGGGAACGGAGACCCAGTACTTC. Encoded protein: CASSLSGTETQYF.

This clonotype was observed many times. Here the CDR3 DNA reads TGCAGCGTCGCCACCCGGGGTGGCTACACCTTC. Amino acid sequence: CSVATRGGYTF. The chain has TRBV29-1 and TRBJ1-2; D not resolved. The CDR3 is made up of 11 amino acids. The ends were cut back, 6 bases at V and 7 bases at J, with 12 bases in the middle. Germline CDR1 is SQVTM and CDR2 is ANQGSEA.